This T cell receptor (beta chain) was recorded in a study of a mutant IDH1 vaccine in newly diagnosed glioma (dated by TCRdb to the early 2020s). About the full investigation: Patients received eight vaccinations in weeks 1, 3, 5, 7, 11, 15, 19 and 23, corresponding to visits V03 through V10. Vaccination began 4-6 weeks after radiotherapy alone, or alongside temozolomide cycles in the chemotherapy-containing groups. Of the roughly 31 treated patients, approximately 62% were male and around 40% were female, and the mean age was approximately 41 years. For exploratory analyses, 25 to 30 treated patients had longitudinal TCRB deep sequencing done wherever samples were available. Six visits were used for peripheral blood collection: V03 (baseline), V05, V07, V10, V12 and V13. Prior to enrollment, standard therapy consisting of radiotherapy alone, temozolomide alone, or radiochemotherapy with temozolomide had been administered to patients, with the combination being received by most patients.

Results the study describes overall, beyond this receptor: PBMC samples for TCRB deep sequencing were selected based on availability. According to the authors, sample limitations meant that analyses of patient blood samples could not be reproduced. Vaccine-induced immune responses across multiple MHC alleles were detected in 93.3% of patients. Changes in the top peripheral T cell clonotypes picked up by TCRB sequencing did not appear to be linked to pseudoprogression.

According to the germline V gene (reference sequence), CDR1 reads MNHNY and CDR2 reads SVGAGI. Relative to germline, V is 0 bases shorter and J is 3 bases shorter, with 6 bases between their ends. Spanning cysteine to phenylalanine, the CDR3 consists of 14 amino acids. The kept DNA is CDR3 alone, 42 bases in frame from the first base. In light of the paper, this sample's time point label describes: week 23, last vaccination. Every vaccine dose consisted of 300 ug of a 20-mer mutant IDH1 peptide in Montanide, administered subcutaneously together with topical imiquimod. Newly diagnosed WHO grade 3 or 4 IDH1-mutant astrocytomas showing loss of nuclear ATRX were present in the donors. The samples were drawn from NOA16, a multicentre, single-arm, open-label phase I trial in Germany that tested a mutant IDH1 peptide vaccine in humans for the first time. Genomic DNA for TCRB sequencing was isolated from EDTA blood with the DNeasy Blood and Tissue Kit.

On this clone itself: No cognate antigen has been identified for it. No base quality values were provided; no much bigger clone lies one nucleotide off.

Libraries were made using the immunoSEQ multiplex PCR assay. Rearranged TCR beta chain sequences were amplified with the hsTCRB Kit following the manufacturer's protocol. TCRB libraries were sequenced on an Illumina MiSeq. Concerning the study's data processing: The proprietary platform of the kit vendor was used for demultiplexing, trimming and gene mapping. TCRdb mirrors the immuneACCESS table, restricted to in-frame sequences. Some clones are absent from its copies; in checked studies, under half trace to an unresolved V gene, and the reason for the others is unknown. The V and J calls and clone size come from that table; D and trimming were worked out from the DNA. The sample table records 60,000 to 100,000 clones; approximately 85% of these occur just once. The ten largest clones capture approximately 0.8% of the sample.

Source: PBMCs, taken from a glioma patient whose treatment included an IDH1 peptide vaccine. This clonotype originated in a woman in her fifties or sixties with glioma. This sequence uses TRBV6-6 and TRBJ2-1; the D gene is perhaps TRBD1, on 5 matching bases. The CDR3 has the sequence CASSYSGHYNEQFF. The DNA reads as follows: TGTGCCAGCAGTTACTCCGGACACTACAATGAGCAGTTCTTC.